Described below is a single T cell receptor beta chain sequence and its context. As handled by the study authors: Estimation of nucleated cell counts relied on the amplification of reference gene primers. Assay: immunoSEQ multiplex PCR; the TCRdb copy retains only in-frame clones and omits some. The V and J calls and clone size come from that table; D and trimming were worked out from the DNA. The top ten hold around 10% of the sample, which has 200,000 to 300,000 clones, more than 75% seen once. The data originate from a study of blood T cell repertoires in COVID-19. Study at large: Some COVID-19 samples were acute and others convalescent; all came from the United States, Italy and Spain. T cells, B-cell-depleted T cells, or PBMCs provided the cDNA or gDNA that served as material.

The CDR3 is 12 residues long. V lost 3 bases, J lost 6 bases, and 9 bases lay in between. The germline V gene encodes CDR1 SNHLY and CDR2 FYNNEI. The receptor's source is a middle-aged man who had recovered from COVID-19. The source material was peripheral blood. The chain uses TRBV2 and TRBJ2-7; no reliable D call. In nucleotides, the CDR3 is TGTGCCAGCAGTGAGTCTAGTCTCGAGCAGTACTTC. Amino acid sequence: CASSESSLEQYF.